These T cell receptor beta chains were read from a single sample in a study of monozygotic twins with cystic fibrosis. Sequenced by immunoSEQ multiplex PCR; TCRdb stores in-frame clones only, minus some. The data contain 22,000 or so clones, approximately 90% of them singletons. The material sequenced was blood. These receptors were taken from a woman in her 30s with cystic fibrosis. Each CDR3 is given with its conserved first and last residue. A D gene is named only where the DNA matches it firmly. Where a row states a size, it is once, few, many or the class of an expanded clone; other rows omit it.

cdr3_aa,cdr3_nt,d_call,j_call,v_call,clone_size
CASSYTVSSDGYTF,TGTGCCAGCAGTTACACTGTGAGTTCGGATGGCTACACCTTC,-,TRBJ1-2,TRBV6-6,-
CASSPRIGRGMTDTQYF,TGTGCCAGCAGCCCCCGGATCGGCAGGGGGATGACAGATACGCAGTATTTT,TRBD1,TRBJ2-3,TRBV7-2,-
CASSTGGTGANVLTF,TGTGCCAGCTCAACAGGGGGGACTGGGGCCAACGTCCTGACTTTC,TRBD1,TRBJ2-6,TRBV18,-
CATSWTGGRDSFSEQYF,TGTGCCACCTCATGGACAGGGGGAAGGGATAGTTTTTCCGAGCAGTACTTC,TRBD1,TRBJ2-7,TRBV19,-
CASSLTHLNTEAFF,TGTGCCAGCAGTTTGACCCACCTAAACACTGAAGCTTTCTTT,-,TRBJ1-1,TRBV27,-
CASSQDRGAPYEQYF,TGCGCCAGCAGCCAAGATCGAGGAGCTCCCTACGAGCAGTACTTC,-,TRBJ2-7,TRBV4-3,-
CAWSVSYYGATNEKLFF,TGTGCCTGGAGTGTATCGTATTACGGGGCGACTAATGAAAAACTGTTTTTT,-,TRBJ1-4,TRBV30,few
CASSLGTTTYNEQFF,TGTGCCAGCAGCTTGGGGACTACCACCTACAATGAGCAGTTCTTC,-,TRBJ2-1,TRBV5-4,-
CAISESGHVTGELFF,TGTGCCATCAGTGAGTCTGGGCACGTCACCGGGGAGCTGTTTTTT,-,TRBJ2-2,TRBV10-3,-
CASSRLSVTGTEAFF,TGTGCCAGCAGCCGGCTCTCAGTGACCGGGACTGAAGCTTTCTTT,-,TRBJ1-1,TRBV7-8,-
CASTQGGGEGYGYTF,TGTGCCAGCACCCAGGGGGGAGGGGAGGGATATGGCTACACCTTC,TRBD1,TRBJ1-2,TRBV9,-
CASSQTGTRREGELFF,TGTGCCAGCTCACAAACCGGGACTAGAAGAGAAGGGGAGCTGTTTTTT,TRBD2,TRBJ2-2,TRBV18,-
CASSWTGSLYSNQPQHF,TGTGCCAGCAGCTGGACAGGATCTCTATATAGCAATCAGCCCCAGCATTTT,TRBD1,TRBJ1-5,TRBV7-2,-
CASRAGAGQPQHF,TGCGCCAGCAGGGCAGGGGCCGGCCAGCCCCAGCATTTT,-,TRBJ1-5,TRBV4-1,-
CASSQARGSYNEQFF,TGCGCCAGCAGCCAAGCACGGGGAAGCTACAATGAGCAGTTCTTC,-,TRBJ2-1,TRBV4-3,-
CASSLVGGAGEKLFF,TGTGCCAGCAGCTTAGTAGGGGGGGCTGGTGAAAAACTGTTTTTT,-,TRBJ1-4,TRBV11-2,-
CASSFRGRNTGELFF,TGCGCCAGCAGCTTCCGCGGGAGGAACACCGGGGAGCTGTTTTTT,TRBD2,TRBJ2-2,TRBV5-1,-
CASSRRLAGSNEQFF,TGTGCCAGCAGTCGGCGTCTAGCGGGGTCCAATGAGCAGTTCTTC,TRBD2,TRBJ2-1,TRBV6-5,few
CASCPAGYNQPQHF,TGTGCCAGCTGCCCAGCAGGGTACAATCAGCCCCAGCATTTT,-,TRBJ1-5,TRBV6-5,-
CASSQVAGGADTQYF,TGTGCCAGCAGCCAAGTGGCAGGAGGAGCAGATACGCAGTATTTT,-,TRBJ2-3,TRBV14,-
CASSLERVSSGNTIYF,TGTGCCAGCAGCTTAGAGCGGGTATCCTCTGGAAACACCATATATTTT,-,TRBJ1-3,TRBV7-2,-
CASSPTSGGVGTQYF,TGTGCCAGCAGCCCAACTAGCGGGGGGGTTGGGACCCAGTACTTC,TRBD2,TRBJ2-5,TRBV7-2,-
CASSVDWTQNEKLFF,TGTGCCAGCAGCGTAGACTGGACCCAGAATGAAAAACTGTTTTTT,-,TRBJ1-4,TRBV9,-
CASSLGGSGANVLTF,TGCGCCAGCAGCTTGGGGGGCTCTGGGGCCAACGTCCTGACTTTC,-,TRBJ2-6,TRBV5-1,few
CASSSPRGGGEKLFF,TGTGCCAGCAGTTCACCACGGGGTGGAGGCGAAAAACTGTTTTTT,-,TRBJ1-4,TRBV28,-
CASSSNQGAFF,TGTGCCAGCAGTTCGAATCAGGGAGCTTTCTTT,-,TRBJ1-1,TRBV27,few
CASSQDRASGAYNEQFF,TGCGCCAGCAGCCAAGATCGGGCTAGCGGGGCTTACAATGAGCAGTTCTTC,TRBD2,TRBJ2-1,TRBV4-3,-